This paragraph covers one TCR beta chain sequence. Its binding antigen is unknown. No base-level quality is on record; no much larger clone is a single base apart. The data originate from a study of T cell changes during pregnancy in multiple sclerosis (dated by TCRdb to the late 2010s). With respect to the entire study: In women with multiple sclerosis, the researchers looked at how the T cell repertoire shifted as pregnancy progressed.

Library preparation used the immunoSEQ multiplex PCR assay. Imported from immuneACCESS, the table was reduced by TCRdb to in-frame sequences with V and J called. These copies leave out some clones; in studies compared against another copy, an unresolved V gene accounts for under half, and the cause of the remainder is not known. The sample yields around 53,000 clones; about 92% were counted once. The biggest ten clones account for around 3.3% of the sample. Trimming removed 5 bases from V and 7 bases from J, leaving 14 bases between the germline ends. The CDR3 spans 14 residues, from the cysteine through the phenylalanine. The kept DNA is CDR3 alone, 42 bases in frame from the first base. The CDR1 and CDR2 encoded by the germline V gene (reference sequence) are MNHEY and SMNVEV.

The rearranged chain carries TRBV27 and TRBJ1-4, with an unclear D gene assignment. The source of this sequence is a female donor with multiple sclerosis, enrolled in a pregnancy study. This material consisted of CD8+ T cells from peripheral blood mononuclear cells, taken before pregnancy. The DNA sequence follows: TGTGCCAGCAGTGACATCGCGACACGTGAAAAACTGTTTTTT. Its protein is CASSDIATREKLFF.